This T cell receptor beta chain was identified during a study of post-analysis software for immune sequencing data. As regards this clonotype: Its specificity is unknown.

Overall study results and limits: In patients, four to six TRBV segments were more frequent than in controls, with TRBV5-6, TRBV5-1 and TRBV20-1 among them. Samples prepared in the same batch strongly co-clustered by F measure. The study found significantly lower normalized Chao1 diversity in multiple sclerosis patients than in controls.

V lost 3 bases to trimming and J lost 5 bases, with 10 bases between them. The CDR3 has 13 amino acids. The V gene's germline CDR1 is LGHDT and CDR2 YNNKEL (reference sequence). Included in the TCR beta cDNA libraries were unique molecular identifiers. Approximately 450,000 cDNA molecules were recovered from an input of 1 to 10 million T cells. TCRdb reanalysed the PCR reads using MiXCR and keeps one entry per CDR3 protein. The profile covers more than 450,000 distinct CDR3 sequences, with roughly two fifths appearing a single time and over 1.5% taken by the ten largest. The chain carries TRBV3-1 and TRBJ1-1; D unclear. This sequence was found in a girl under 18 with multiple sclerosis. The sequenced sample was blood. The CDR3 DNA reads TGTGCCAGCAGCCATCTGACCGGGACTGAAGCTTTCTTT. Its protein product is CASSHLTGTEAFF.